The 18 T cell receptor beta chains reported below all come from one sample, sequenced in a study of Ad26.COV2.S vaccination and SARS-CoV-2 variants. Indicated treatment: about 20 received Ad26.COV2.S at low or high dose, single or two shots; several received placebo; per-sample allocation not given. The samples date from day 63 after the first vaccine or placebo injection. Measured with immunoSEQ multiplex PCR; TCRdb has only the in-frame clones, and not every one. Of some 240,000 clones listed, around nine tenths were seen once; the top ten hold roughly 3%. The specimen was peripheral blood, collected in a trial of Ad26.COV2.S vaccine versus placebo. All receptors come from a person between 18 and 65 years old who received the Ad26.COV2.S COVID-19 vaccine or a placebo.

V is TRBV27 and J is TRBJ2-3, with TRBD2 matching over 8 bases. The V segment lost 3 bases and the J segment 5 bases; nucleotides outside the gene matches: 7. Germline V gene lookup returns CDR1 MNHEY and CDR2 SMNVEV (reference sequence). The CDR3 is 15 amino acids. As DNA, the CDR3 is TGTGCCAGCAGTTTTAAGCGGGGGAGCCAAGATACGCAGTATTTT. It translates to CASSFKRGSQDTQYF.

Concerning this clone itself: At the DNA level, this CDR3 is encoded by other sequences in the same sample as well. The V gene is TRBV5-1, the J gene TRBJ1-4; D uncertain. V was clipped by 2 bases and J by 3 bases, with 8 bases between them. Germline V gene data show CDR1 as SGHRS and CDR2 as YFSETQ. The length of the CDR3 is 14 residues. CDR3 DNA: TGCGCCAGCAGCTTCGGAGGATCTAATGAAAAACTGTTTTTT. It is translated as CASSFGGSNEKLFF.

Comments on this clone: Other DNA variants within this sample encode the same CDR3. The chain is built from TRBV18 and TRBJ2-5; D is unresolved. V was cut by 2 bases and J by 5 bases, with 3 bases left in between. The germline V gene has CDR1 KGHSH and CDR2 LQKENI. CDR3 size: 11 residues. CDR3 DNA sequence: TGTGCCAGCTCACCAGAGGAGACCCAGTACTTC. Residues: CASSPEETQYF.

V usage is TRBV5-1 and J usage is TRBJ2-5; D is possibly TRBD2 (6 bases). Trimming left V 7 bases short and J 3 bases short, with 19 bases between. Germline CDR1 reads SGHRS; CDR2 reads YFSETQ. The CDR3 length is 15 residues. In DNA form, the CDR3 reads TGCGCCAGCCGTGAGAGGGGAGGACCAGAAGAGACCCAGTACTTC. This gives the protein CASRERGGPEETQYF.

The chain combines TRBV6-5 with TRBJ1-1, with 7 bases that match TRBD1. The germline CDR1 and CDR2 sequences are MNHEY and SVGAGI. Trimming took 2 bases from V and 4 from J; bases not matched to a gene: 4. The CDR3 spans 14 residues. In nucleotides, the CDR3 is TGTGCCAGCAGTTACCTACAGGGGAGCACTGAAGCTTTCTTT. Translating gives CASSYLQGSTEAFF.

In DNA, the CDR3 is TGTGCCAGCAGTTCCCCCAGGGGGCCGCGGGAGCAGTACGTC. Amino acid sequence: CASSSPRGPREQYV. The chain joins TRBV28 to TRBJ2-7; 8 bases map to TRBD1. The CDR3 totals 14 residues. CDR1 MDHEN and CDR2 SYDVKM come from the germline V gene. The V and J ends lost 4 bases and 7 bases, in that order; junction bases with no gene match: 9.

CDR3 in amino acids: CAWSQGRTSTDTQYF. DNA for the CDR3: TGTGCCTGGAGCCAAGGACGGACTAGCACAGATACGCAGTATTTT. This chain connects TRBV30 to TRBJ2-3; D perhaps matches TRBD2 (5 bases). This CDR3 has 15 residues. Germline assignment: CDR1 GTSNPN and CDR2 SVGIG (reference sequence). Deletions cut 3 bases from V and 0 bases from J, with 13 bases between.

The V gene is TRBV5-1, the J gene TRBJ1-1; D uncertain. The CDR3 is made up of 15 amino acids. Trimming removed 5 bases from V and 0 bases from J, with 14 bases in between. The germline gives CDR1 SGHRS, CDR2 YFSETQ. Written as DNA, the CDR3 is TGCGCCAGCAGGGTCGATTCATCAGTGAACACTGAAGCTTTCTTT. Its translation is CASRVDSSVNTEAFF.

This chain links TRBV29-1 with TRBJ2-2; TRBD1 or TRBD2 may be the D gene (5 bases each). Germline CDR1 reads SQVTM; CDR2 reads ANQGSEA. Trimming removed 8 bases at V and 9 bases at J, with 19 bases between. This CDR3 region has 13 residues. The CDR3 is CSSGGQGLWELFF. The CDR3 DNA is TGCAGCTCTGGCGGGCAGGGCTTGTGGGAGCTGTTTTTT.

V is TRBV2 and J is TRBJ2-5; 9 bases map to TRBD2. The CDR3 is 16 residues long. The germline V gene has CDR1 SNHLY and CDR2 FYNNEI. With 3 bases clipped from V and 5 bases from J, the junction kept 10 bases outside the gene matches. Written as DNA, the CDR3 is TGTGCCAGCAGTGATCGGTTTGCGGGGGGGCGGGAGACCCAGTACTTC. Amino acids: CASSDRFAGGRETQYF.

A few counts support this clone. The chain employs TRBV6-5 and TRBJ1-5; D gene unclear. The CDR3 runs 14 residues. Trimming removed 6 bases at V and 0 bases at J, with 9 bases between. Germline CDR1 is MNHEY and CDR2 is SVGAGI. The CDR3 reads CASRPDFSNQPQHF. The CDR3 bases are TGTGCCAGCAGACCCGACTTTAGCAATCAGCCCCAGCATTTT.

The chain uses TRBV30 and TRBJ2-5; TRBD2 matches at 7 bases. The CDR3 is made up of 14 amino acids. CDR1 is GTSNPN and CDR2 is SVGIG in the germline V gene (reference sequence). Germline trimming cut 2 bases from V and 5 bases from J; bases unmatched to any gene: 8. As DNA, the CDR3 is TGTGCCTGGAGTCTAGGGGCTAGCGGTGAGACCCAGTACTTC. As protein: CAWSLGASGETQYF.

CDR3 region: CASSQVDRGPQYF. Here the CDR3 DNA reads TGTGCCAGCAGCCAAGTGGATCGCGGACCGCAGTATTTT. The V call is TRBV14, the J call TRBJ2-3; D is uncertain. The germline gives CDR1 SGHDN, CDR2 FVKESK. The CDR3 has 13 amino acids. V lost 1 base, J lost 10 bases, and 12 bases lay in between.

The chain has TRBV10-3 and TRBJ1-4, with 7 positions matching TRBD1. The J segment lost 4 bases and the V segment lost 10 bases, leaving 9 bases of the junction unmatched. The CDR3 contains 14 residues. The germline V gene encodes CDR1 ENHRY and CDR2 SYGVKD. This CDR3 reads CATSSTGSNEKLFF. The CDR3 region has the DNA TGTGCCACCTCCTCGACAGGGAGTAATGAAAAACTGTTTTTT.

This chain connects TRBV11-2 to TRBJ1-6; perhaps TRBD1 as D (5 bases). V lost 8 bases and J lost 9, with 14 bases in between. Germline V CDR1 and CDR2: SGHAT, FQNNGV. The CDR3 extends over 13 amino acids. DNA for the CDR3: TGTGCCAGCCAGGGAAAGGGACGTTCACCCCTCCACTTT. Translating gives CASQGKGRSPLHF.

This chain joins TRBV6-5 and TRBJ2-7, with 9 bases lining up with TRBD1. This CDR3 has 13 residues. Germline V gene data show CDR1 as MNHEY and CDR2 as SVGAGI. Losses at the gene ends were 10 bases for V and 2 bases for J; bases not matched to a gene: 6. CDR3 sequence: CAIARDRAYEQYF. CDR3 coding DNA: TGTGCCATTGCCCGGGACAGGGCCTACGAGCAGTACTTC.

The genes are TRBV24-1 and TRBJ1-5; 7 bases map to TRBD1. CDR1 is KGHDR, CDR2 SFDVKD, per germline. With 4 bases clipped from V and 7 bases from J, the junction kept 12 bases outside the gene matches. CDR3 size: 16 residues. In DNA form, the CDR3 reads TGTGCCACCAGTGAACCCGGGACAGAGCGAGGGCAGCCCCAGCATTTT. This translates into CATSEPGTERGQPQHF.

V is TRBV7-2 and J is TRBJ1-5, with D uncertain. The germline V gene has CDR1 SGHTA and CDR2 FQGNSA. The CDR3 has 13 residues. V was cut by 5 bases and J by 6 bases, with 11 bases left in between. CDR3 sequence (DNA): TGTGCCAGCAGCCCGCGGATGACTCAGCCCCAGCATTTT. This sequence encodes CASSPRMTQPQHF.